The 14 T cell receptor beta chains given below trace back to one sample, sequenced in a study of T cells in Graves' hyperthyroidism and ophthalmopathy. Researchers took RNA transcripts and amplified the TCR beta CDR3 regions from them. When the TCR CDR3 underwent first-round RT-PCR, the HTBI primer set was used. A single record per CDR3 protein comes from TCRdb applying MiXCR to the multiplex PCR reads. This sample has roughly 500,000 distinct CDR3 sequences, with about half found just once. Material for sequencing was peripheral blood or thyroid tissue (not recorded which). These receptors were collected from an adult woman with Graves' disease, either hyperthyroidism or ophthalmopathy (not recorded which).

The table lists this clonotype with a few counts. The V call is TRBV6-1, the J call TRBJ1-1; no firm D call. The ends were cut back, 5 bases at V and 4 bases at J, with 11 bases in the middle. CDR3 size: 13 residues. Per germline, CDR1 MNHNS and CDR2 SASEGT. The CDR3: CASSSILGTEAFF. The CDR3 DNA follows: TGTGCCAGCAGTAGCATACTAGGCACTGAAGCTTTCTTT.

This clonotype appeared a few times. The rearrangement links TRBV3-1 to TRBJ2-5; D might be TRBD1 or TRBD2, each matching 6 bases. Germline values: CDR1 LGHDT, CDR2 YNNKEL (reference sequence). Trimming pared 8 bases from V and 4 bases from J, leaving 14 bases between. The CDR3 has 13 amino acids. The CDR3 protein is CASDSGGLETQYF. DNA for the CDR3: TGTGCCAGCGACTCCGGGGGCTTAGAGACCCAGTACTTC.

The chain combines TRBV7-9 with TRBJ1-1, with D possibly being TRBD1 (6 bases). In germline, CDR1 is SEHNR, CDR2 FQNEAQ (reference sequence). The CDR3 consists of 13 residues. The V end was cut by 3 bases, the J end by 6 bases, with 11 bases between. For the CDR3, the DNA is TGTGCCAGCAGCTTGGGACAACTCGCTGAAGCTTTCTTT. The encoded protein is CASSLGQLAEAFF.

At least ten counts were recorded for this clonotype. This chain uses TRBV25-1 with TRBJ1-1, with D perhaps matching TRBD1 (5 bases). There are 15 residues in the CDR3. Germline CDR1 reads MGHDK; CDR2 reads SYGVNS. V lost 6 bases, J lost 1 base, and 15 bases lay in between. CDR3 protein: CASRFNRRPNTEAFF. The CDR3 bases are TGTGCCAGCAGATTTAACAGGAGACCGAACACTGAAGCTTTCTTT.

This clonotype was picked up many times. This chain uses TRBV19 with TRBJ2-2, with 9 bases fitting TRBD2. This CDR3 is built from 16 residues. The J segment lost 0 bases and the V segment lost 4 bases, leaving 3 bases of the junction unmatched. CDR1 is LNHDA, CDR2 SQIVND, per germline (reference sequence). CDR3 coding DNA: TGTGCCAGTAGTAAGACTAGCGGATCGAACACCGGGGAGCTGTTTTTT. This gives the protein CASSKTSGSNTGELFF.

Many counts were recorded for this clonotype. The V gene is TRBV7-3, the J gene TRBJ2-2; D gene uncertain. The V gene's germline CDR1 is SGHTA and CDR2 FQGTGA. The CDR3 contains 12 residues. Trimming removed 8 bases at V and 2 bases at J, with 6 bases between. CDR3 amino acids: CASGPNTGELFF. In DNA form, the CDR3 reads TGTGCCAGCGGCCCCAACACCGGGGAGCTGTTTTTT.

About this clonotype: A junction boundary mismatches the germline segment, possibly from a read error. The chain links TRBV12-3 or TRBV12-4 to TRBJ1-5; D unclear. The CDR3 runs 17 residues. This CDR3 is CAGSYSESSYSNQPQHF. The CDR3 DNA follows: TGTGCCGGCAGTTACTCGGAAAGCAGCTATAGCAATCAGCCCCAGCATTTT.

This clonotype occurred many times. The chain is built from TRBV7-6 and TRBJ2-6; D possibly corresponds to TRBD1 (5 bases). V was trimmed by 0 bases and J by 4 bases, leaving 31 bases between them. CDR3 length equals 23 residues. Germline V gene lookup returns CDR1 SGHVS and CDR2 FNYEAQ. This chain's CDR3 is CASSLALGQPARVGDSGANVLTF. Written as DNA, the CDR3 is TGTGCCAGCAGCTTAGCCCTGGGGCAGCCCGCCAGGGTGGGCGATTCGGGGGCCAACGTCCTGACTTTC.

This chain connects TRBV6-6 to TRBJ1-1; no clear D. This CDR3 is built from 11 residues. The germline CDR1 and CDR2 sequences are MNHNY and SVGAGI (reference sequence). Deletions cut 7 bases from V and 8 bases from J, with 11 bases between. The CDR3 region has the DNA TGTGCCAGCACCCGGATATTGGAAGCTTTCTTT. Protein sequence: CASTRILEAFF.

The chain has TRBV7-9 and TRBJ2-5; the D is unclear. The CDR3 is made up of 12 amino acids. CDR1 is SEHNR and CDR2 is FQNEAQ in the germline V gene (reference sequence). The V end was cut by 1 base, the J end by 7 bases, with 7 bases between. The CDR3 reads CASSLVYGTQYF. CDR3 nucleotides: TGTGCCAGCAGCTTAGTATACGGGACCCAGTACTTC.

V usage is TRBV2 and J usage is TRBJ2-5; no clear D gene. Germline CDR1 reads SNHLY; CDR2 reads FYNNEI. V gave up 2 bases and J gave up 0 bases, with 4 bases separating them. This CDR3 spans 13 amino acids. CDR3 DNA sequence: TGTGCCAGCAGTGAATTGTACCAAGAGACCCAGTACTTC. Its protein is CASSELYQETQYF.

This clonotype was seen repeatedly, ten times or more. V and J are TRBV14 and TRBJ2-7, with a weak D call TRBD1 (6 bases). In germline, CDR1 is SGHDN, CDR2 FVKESK. The germline V and J ends were trimmed by 0 bases and 5 bases, with 14 bases remaining between them. This CDR3 contains 15 residues. The CDR3 is CASSQDTAGVHEQYF. CDR3 DNA: TGTGCCAGCAGCCAAGATACCGCAGGGGTCCACGAGCAGTACTTC.

At least ten counts were recorded for this clonotype. The chain joins TRBV24-1 to TRBJ1-5; D is ambiguous. CDR3 length equals 14 residues. Germline loops: CDR1 KGHDR, CDR2 SFDVKD. The V end was cut by 6 bases, the J end by 3 bases, with 11 bases between. CDR3 sequence (DNA): TGTGCCACCAGTCCTTACAGTGACAATCAGCCCCAGCATTTT. This sequence encodes CATSPYSDNQPQHF.

This chain links TRBV19 with TRBJ2-1, with 8 bases matching TRBD2. The CDR3 has 15 residues. Unmatched junction bases numbered 4, after V lost 6 bases and J lost 0 bases. From germline, CDR1 is LNHDA and CDR2 SQIVND (reference sequence). CDR3 DNA sequence: TGTGCCAGTAGCGGGACTAGGCCCTCCTACAATGAGCAGTTCTTC. This sequence encodes CASSGTRPSYNEQFF.